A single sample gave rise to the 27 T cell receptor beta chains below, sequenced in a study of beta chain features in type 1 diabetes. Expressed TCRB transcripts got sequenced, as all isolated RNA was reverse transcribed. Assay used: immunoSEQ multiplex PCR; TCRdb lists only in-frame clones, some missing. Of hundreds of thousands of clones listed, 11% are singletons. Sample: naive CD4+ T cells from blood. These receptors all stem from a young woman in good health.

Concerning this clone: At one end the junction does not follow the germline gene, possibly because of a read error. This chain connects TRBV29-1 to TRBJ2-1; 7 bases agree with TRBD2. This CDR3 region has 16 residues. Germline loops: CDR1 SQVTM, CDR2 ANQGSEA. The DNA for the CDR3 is TGCAGCGCTGAATATACTGCAGCGGGATTCTACAATGAGCAGTTCTTC. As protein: CSAEYTAAGFYNEQFF.

CDR3 residues: CASSFLGGANVLTF. CDR3 coding DNA: TGCGCCAGCAGCTTCCTCGGTGGGGCCAACGTCCTGACTTTC. The V and J genes are TRBV5-1 and TRBJ2-6; the D is unclear. Germline CDR1 is SGHRS and CDR2 is YFSETQ. V was pared by 2 bases and J by 3 bases, with 6 bases between. This CDR3 comprises 14 residues. Looking up the rest from reference TRBV5-1 and TRBJ2-6 gives the full variable domain: KAGVTQTPRYLIKTRGQQVTLSCSPISGHRSVSWYQQTPGQGLQFLFEYFSETQRNKGNFPGRFSGRQFSNSRSEMNVSTLELGDSALYLCASSFLGGANVLTFGAGSRLTVL.

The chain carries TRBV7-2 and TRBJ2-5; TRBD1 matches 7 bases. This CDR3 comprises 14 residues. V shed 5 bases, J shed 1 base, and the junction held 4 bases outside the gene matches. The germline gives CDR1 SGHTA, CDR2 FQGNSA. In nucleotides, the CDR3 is TGTGCCAGCAGCCTCCGGACAGGCCAAGAGACCCAGTACTTC. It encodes CASSLRTGQETQYF.

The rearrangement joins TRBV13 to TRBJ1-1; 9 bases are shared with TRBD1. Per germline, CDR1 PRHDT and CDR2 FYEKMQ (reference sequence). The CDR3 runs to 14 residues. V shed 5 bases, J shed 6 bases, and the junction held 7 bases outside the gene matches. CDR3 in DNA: TGTGCCAGCAGCCAACCGGGACAGGGATCTGAAGCTTTCTTT. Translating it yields CASSQPGQGSEAFF.

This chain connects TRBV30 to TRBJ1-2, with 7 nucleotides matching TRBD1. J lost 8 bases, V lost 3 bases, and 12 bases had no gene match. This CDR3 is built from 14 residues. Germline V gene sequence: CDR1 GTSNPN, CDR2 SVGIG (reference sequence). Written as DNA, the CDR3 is TGTGCCTGGAGACCCGAAGGGGGCTTGTCAGGCTACACCTTC. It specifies CAWRPEGGLSGYTF.

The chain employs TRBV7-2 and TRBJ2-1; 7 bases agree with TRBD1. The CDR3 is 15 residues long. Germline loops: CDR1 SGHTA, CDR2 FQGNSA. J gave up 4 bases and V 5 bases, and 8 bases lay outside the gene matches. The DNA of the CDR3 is TGTGCCAGCAGCCCTGAAGGACAGGCATACAATGAGCAGTTCTTC. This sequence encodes CASSPEGQAYNEQFF.

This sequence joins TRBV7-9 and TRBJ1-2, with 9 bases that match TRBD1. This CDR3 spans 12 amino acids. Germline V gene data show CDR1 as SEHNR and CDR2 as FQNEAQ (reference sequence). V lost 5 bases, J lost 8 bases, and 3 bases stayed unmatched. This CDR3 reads CASSRTGEGYTF. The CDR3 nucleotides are TGTGCCAGCAGCCGGACAGGGGAAGGCTACACCTTC.

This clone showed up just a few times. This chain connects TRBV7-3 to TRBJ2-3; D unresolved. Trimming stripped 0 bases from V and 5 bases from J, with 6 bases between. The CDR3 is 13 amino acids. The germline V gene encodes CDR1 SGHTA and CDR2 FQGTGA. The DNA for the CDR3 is TGTGCCAGCAGCTTAACTAATGTAGATACGCAGTATTTT. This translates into CASSLTNVDTQYF.

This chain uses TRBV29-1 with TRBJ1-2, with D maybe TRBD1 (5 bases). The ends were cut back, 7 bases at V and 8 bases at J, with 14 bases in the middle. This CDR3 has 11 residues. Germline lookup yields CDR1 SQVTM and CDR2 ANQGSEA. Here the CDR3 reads CSGGHGGGYTF. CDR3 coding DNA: TGCAGCGGTGGACATGGGGGAGGCTACACCTTC.

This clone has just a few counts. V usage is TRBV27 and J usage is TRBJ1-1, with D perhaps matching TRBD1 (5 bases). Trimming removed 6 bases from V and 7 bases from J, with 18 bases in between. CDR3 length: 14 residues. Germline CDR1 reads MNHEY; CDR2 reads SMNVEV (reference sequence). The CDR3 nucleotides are TGTGCCAGCAGGCCTCGAGCAGGGTTCGGTGAAGCTTTCTTT. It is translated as CASRPRAGFGEAFF.

The CDR3 sequence is CASSPSGGRSYNEQFF. The CDR3 DNA is TGTGCCAGCAGCCCTTCGGGGGGTAGATCCTACAATGAGCAGTTCTTC. V is TRBV4-2 and J is TRBJ2-1; 7 nucleotides match TRBD2. The germline gives CDR1 LGHNA, CDR2 YNFKEQ. The CDR3 extends over 16 amino acids. After removal of 4 bases from V and 1 base from J, the junction contained 7 bases not matched to a gene.

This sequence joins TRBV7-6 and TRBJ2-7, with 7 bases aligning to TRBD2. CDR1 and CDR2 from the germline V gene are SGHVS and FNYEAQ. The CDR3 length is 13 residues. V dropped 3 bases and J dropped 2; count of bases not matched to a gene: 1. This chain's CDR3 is CASSLAGAYEQYV. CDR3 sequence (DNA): TGTGCCAGCAGCTTGGCGGGGGCCTACGAGCAGTACGTC.

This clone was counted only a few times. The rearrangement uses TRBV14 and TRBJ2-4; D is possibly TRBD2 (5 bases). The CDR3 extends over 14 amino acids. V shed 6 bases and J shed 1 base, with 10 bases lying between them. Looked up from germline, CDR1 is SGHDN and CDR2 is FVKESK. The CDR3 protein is CASSFRGAKNIQYF. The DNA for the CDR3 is TGTGCCAGCAGTTTCCGAGGGGCCAAAAACATTCAGTACTTC.

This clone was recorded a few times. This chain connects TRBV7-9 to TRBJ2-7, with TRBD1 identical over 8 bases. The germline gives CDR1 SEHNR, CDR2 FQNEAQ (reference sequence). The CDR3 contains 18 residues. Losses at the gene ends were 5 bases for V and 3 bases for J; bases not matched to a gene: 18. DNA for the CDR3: TGTGCCAGCAGCCCAAGGGAAGGTGAGACAGGGGCTATCTACGAGCAGTACGTC. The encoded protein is CASSPREGETGAIYEQYV.

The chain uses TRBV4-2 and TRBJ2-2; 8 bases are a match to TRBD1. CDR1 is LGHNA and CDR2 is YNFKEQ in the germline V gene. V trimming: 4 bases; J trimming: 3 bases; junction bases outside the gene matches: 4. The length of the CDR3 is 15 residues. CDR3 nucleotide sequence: TGTGCCAGCAGCCGCCCGGACAGGGACACCGGGGAGCTGTTTTTT. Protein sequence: CASSRPDRDTGELFF.

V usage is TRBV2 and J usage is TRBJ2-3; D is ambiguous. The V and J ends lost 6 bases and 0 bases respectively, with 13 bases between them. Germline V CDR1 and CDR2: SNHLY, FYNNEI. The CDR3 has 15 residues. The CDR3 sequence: CASRKRQISTDTQYF. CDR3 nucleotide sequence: TGTGCCAGCAGAAAGCGACAAATTAGCACAGATACGCAGTATTTT.

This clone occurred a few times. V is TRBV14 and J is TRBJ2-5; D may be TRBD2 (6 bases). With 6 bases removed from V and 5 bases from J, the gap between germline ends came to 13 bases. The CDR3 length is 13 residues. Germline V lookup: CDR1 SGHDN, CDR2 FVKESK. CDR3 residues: CASRKWGEETQYF. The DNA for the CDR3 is TGTGCCAGCAGGAAGTGGGGGGAGGAGACCCAGTACTTC. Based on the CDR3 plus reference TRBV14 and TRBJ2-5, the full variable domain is EAGVTQFPSHSVIEKGQTVTLRCDPISGHDNLYWYRRVMGKEIKFLLHFVKESKQDESGMPNNRFLAERTGGTYSTLKVQPAELEDSGVYFCASRKWGEETQYFGPGTRLLVL.

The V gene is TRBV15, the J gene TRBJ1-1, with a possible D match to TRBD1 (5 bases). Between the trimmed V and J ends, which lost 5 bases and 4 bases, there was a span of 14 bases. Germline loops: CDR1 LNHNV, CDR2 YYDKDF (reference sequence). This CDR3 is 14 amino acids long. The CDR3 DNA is TGTGCCACCAGCCCGCGACAGTCCGGCACTGAAGCTTTCTTT. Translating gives CATSPRQSGTEAFF.

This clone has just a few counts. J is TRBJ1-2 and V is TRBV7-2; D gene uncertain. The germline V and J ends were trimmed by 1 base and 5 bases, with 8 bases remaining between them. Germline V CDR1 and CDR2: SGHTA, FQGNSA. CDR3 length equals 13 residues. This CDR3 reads CASSLVPRYGYTF. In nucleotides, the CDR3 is TGTGCCAGCAGCTTAGTACCGAGATATGGCTACACCTTC.

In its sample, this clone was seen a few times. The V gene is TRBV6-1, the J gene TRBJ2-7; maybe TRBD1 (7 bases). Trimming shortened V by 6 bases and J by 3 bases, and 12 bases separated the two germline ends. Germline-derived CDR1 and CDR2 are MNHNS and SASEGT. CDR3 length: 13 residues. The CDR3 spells CASRLQGGYEQYF. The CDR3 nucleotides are TGTGCCAGCAGACTCCAGGGGGGCTACGAGCAGTACTTC.

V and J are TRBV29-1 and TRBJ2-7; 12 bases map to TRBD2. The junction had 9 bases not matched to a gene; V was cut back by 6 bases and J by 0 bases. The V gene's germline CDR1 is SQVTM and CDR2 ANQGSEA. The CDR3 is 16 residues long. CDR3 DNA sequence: TGCAGCGTGGGGACTAGCGGGTCGCGTAGCTCCTACGAGCAGTACTTC. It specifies CSVGTSGSRSSYEQYF.

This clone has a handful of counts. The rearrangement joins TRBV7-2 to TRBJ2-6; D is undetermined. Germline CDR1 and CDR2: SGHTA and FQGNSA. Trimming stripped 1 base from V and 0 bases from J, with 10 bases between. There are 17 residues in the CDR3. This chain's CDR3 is CASSLEYRYSGANVLTF. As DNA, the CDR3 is TGTGCCAGCAGCTTAGAGTACCGTTACTCTGGGGCCAACGTCCTGACTTTC.

For the CDR3, the DNA is TGTGCCATCACCTCCGGGACCCCCTACGAGCAGTACTTC. Translation gives CAITSGTPYEQYF. The J gene is TRBJ2-7, the V gene TRBV10-3; D possibly uses TRBD1 or TRBD2 (5 bases each). Germline V CDR1 and CDR2: ENHRY, SYGVKD. Trimming pared 7 bases from V and 2 bases from J, leaving 12 bases between. The CDR3 is 13 residues long.

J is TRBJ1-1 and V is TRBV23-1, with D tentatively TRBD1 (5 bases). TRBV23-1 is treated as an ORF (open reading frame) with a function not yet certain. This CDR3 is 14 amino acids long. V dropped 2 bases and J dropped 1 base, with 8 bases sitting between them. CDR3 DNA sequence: TGCGCCAGCAGTCAACAGGGTCCGAACACTGAAGCTTTCTTT. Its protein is CASSQQGPNTEAFF.

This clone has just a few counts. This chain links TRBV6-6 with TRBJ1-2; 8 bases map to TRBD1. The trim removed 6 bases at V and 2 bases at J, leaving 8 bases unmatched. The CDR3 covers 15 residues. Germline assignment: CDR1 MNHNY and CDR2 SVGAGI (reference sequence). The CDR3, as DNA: TGTGCCAGCAGACCACAGGACAGGGTCAACTATGGCTACACCTTC. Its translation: CASRPQDRVNYGYTF.

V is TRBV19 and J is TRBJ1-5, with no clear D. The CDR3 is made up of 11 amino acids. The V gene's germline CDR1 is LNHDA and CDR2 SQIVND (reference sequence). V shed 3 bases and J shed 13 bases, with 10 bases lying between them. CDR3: CASSMRGGQHF. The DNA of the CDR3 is TGTGCCAGTAGTATGCGGGGTGGACAGCATTTT.

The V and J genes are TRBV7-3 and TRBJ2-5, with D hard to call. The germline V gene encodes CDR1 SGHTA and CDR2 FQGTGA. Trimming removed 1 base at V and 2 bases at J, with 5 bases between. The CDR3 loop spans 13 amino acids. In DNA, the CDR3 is TGTGCCAGCAGCTTAAGCTCGCAAGAGACCCAGTACTTC. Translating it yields CASSLSSQETQYF.